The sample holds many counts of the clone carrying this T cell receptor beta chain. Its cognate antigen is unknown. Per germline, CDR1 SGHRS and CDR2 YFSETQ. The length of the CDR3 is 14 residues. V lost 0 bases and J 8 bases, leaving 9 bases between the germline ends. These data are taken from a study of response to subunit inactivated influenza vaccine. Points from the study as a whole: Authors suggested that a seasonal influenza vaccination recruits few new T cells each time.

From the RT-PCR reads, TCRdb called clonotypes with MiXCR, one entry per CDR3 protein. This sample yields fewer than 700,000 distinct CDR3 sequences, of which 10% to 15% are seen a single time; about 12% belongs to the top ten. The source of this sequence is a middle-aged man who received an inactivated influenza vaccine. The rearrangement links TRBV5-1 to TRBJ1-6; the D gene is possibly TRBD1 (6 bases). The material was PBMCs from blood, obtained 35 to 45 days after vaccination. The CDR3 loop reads CASSLGQEHSPLHF. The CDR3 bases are TGCGCCAGCAGCTTGGGACAGGAACATTCACCCCTCCACTTT.